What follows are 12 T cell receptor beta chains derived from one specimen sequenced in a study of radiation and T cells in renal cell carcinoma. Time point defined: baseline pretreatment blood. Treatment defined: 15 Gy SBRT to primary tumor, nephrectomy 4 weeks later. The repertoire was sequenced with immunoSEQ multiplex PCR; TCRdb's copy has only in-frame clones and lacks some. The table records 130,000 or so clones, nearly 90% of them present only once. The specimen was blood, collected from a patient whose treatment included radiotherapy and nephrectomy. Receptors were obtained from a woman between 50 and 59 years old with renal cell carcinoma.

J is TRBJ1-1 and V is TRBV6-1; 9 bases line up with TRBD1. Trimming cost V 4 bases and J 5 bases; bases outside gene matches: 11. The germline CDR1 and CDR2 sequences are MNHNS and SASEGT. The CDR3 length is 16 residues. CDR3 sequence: CASSGGDRVFGTEAFF. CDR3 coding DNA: TGTGCCAGCAGTGGAGGGGACAGGGTATTCGGGACTGAAGCTTTCTTT.

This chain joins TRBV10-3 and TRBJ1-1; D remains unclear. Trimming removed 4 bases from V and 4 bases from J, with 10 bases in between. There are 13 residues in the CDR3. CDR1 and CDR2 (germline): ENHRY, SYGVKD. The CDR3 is CAISVAGGTEAFF. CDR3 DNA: TGTGCCATCAGTGTTGCGGGAGGCACTGAAGCTTTCTTT.

The chain's CDR3 is CASSPTGGATYNEQFF. In nucleotides, the CDR3 is TGTGCCAGCTCACCAACAGGGGGTGCGACCTACAATGAGCAGTTCTTC. This chain joins TRBV18 and TRBJ2-1; 8 bases are a match to TRBD1. The germline CDR1 and CDR2 sequences are KGHSH and LQKENI. This CDR3 has 16 residues. The J segment lost 2 bases and the V segment lost 2 bases, leaving 5 bases of the junction unmatched.

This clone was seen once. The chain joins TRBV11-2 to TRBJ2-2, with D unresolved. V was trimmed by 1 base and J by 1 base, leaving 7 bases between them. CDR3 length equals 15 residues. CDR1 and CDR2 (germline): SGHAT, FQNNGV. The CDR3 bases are TGTGCCAGCAGCTTAGTAAAGGGGAACACCGGGGAGCTGTTTTTT. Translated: CASSLVKGNTGELFF.

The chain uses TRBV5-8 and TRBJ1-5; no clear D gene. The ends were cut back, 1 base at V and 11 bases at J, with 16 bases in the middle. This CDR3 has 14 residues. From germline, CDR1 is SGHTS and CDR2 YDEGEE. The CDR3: CASSLRSGSEAQHF. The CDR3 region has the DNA TGTGCCAGCAGCTTGAGATCAGGTTCAGAGGCCCAGCATTTT.

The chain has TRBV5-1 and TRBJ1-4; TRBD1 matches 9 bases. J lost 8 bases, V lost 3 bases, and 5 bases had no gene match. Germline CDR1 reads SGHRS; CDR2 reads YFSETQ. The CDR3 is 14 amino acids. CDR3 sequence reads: CASSYGQGLEKLFF. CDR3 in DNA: TGCGCCAGCAGCTATGGACAGGGGTTGGAAAAACTGTTTTTT. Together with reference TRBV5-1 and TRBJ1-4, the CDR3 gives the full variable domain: KAGVTQTPRYLIKTRGQQVTLSCSPISGHRSVSWYQQTPGQGLQFLFEYFSETQRNKGNFPGRFSGRQFSNSRSEMNVSTLELGDSALYLCASSYGQGLEKLFFGSGTQLSVL.

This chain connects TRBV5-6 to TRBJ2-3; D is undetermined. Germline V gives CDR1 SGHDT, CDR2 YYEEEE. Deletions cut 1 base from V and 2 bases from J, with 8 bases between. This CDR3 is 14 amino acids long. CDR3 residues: CASSLSGPTDTQYF. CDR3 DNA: TGTGCCAGCAGCTTGTCAGGACCCACAGATACGCAGTATTTT.

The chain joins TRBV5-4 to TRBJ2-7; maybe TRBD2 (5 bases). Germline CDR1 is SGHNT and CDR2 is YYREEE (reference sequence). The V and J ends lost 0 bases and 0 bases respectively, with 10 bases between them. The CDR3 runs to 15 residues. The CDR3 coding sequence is TGTGCCAGCAGCTTGGGAGGGTTCAGCTCCTACGAGCAGTACTTC. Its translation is CASSLGGFSSYEQYF.

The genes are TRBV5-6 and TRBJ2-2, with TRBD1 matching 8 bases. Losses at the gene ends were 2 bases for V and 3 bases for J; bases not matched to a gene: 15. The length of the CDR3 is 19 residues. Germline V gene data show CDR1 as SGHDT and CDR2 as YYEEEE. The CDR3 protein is CASSFKRWWQGAHTGELFF. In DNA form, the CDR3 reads TGTGCCAGCAGCTTTAAGAGGTGGTGGCAGGGGGCACACACCGGGGAGCTGTTTTTT.

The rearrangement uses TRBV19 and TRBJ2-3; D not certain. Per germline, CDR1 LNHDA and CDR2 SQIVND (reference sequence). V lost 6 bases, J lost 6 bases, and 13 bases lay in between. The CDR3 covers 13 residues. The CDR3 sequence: CASRERTPDTQYF. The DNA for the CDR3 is TGTGCCAGTAGGGAGCGAACCCCGGATACGCAGTATTTT.

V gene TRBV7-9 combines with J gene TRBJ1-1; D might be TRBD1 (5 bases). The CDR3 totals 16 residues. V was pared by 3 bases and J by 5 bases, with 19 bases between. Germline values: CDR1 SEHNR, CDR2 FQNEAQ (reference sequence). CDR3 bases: TGTGCCAGCAGCTTGGGTGATGTGGGGGTATCTACTGAAGCTTTCTTT. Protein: CASSLGDVGVSTEAFF.

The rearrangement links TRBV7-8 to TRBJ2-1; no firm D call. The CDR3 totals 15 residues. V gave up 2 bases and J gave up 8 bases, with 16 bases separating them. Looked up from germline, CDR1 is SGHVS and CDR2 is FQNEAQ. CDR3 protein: CASSLTPGRSDEQFF. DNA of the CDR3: TGTGCCAGCAGCTTAACCCCGGGCAGATCTGATGAGCAGTTCTTC.